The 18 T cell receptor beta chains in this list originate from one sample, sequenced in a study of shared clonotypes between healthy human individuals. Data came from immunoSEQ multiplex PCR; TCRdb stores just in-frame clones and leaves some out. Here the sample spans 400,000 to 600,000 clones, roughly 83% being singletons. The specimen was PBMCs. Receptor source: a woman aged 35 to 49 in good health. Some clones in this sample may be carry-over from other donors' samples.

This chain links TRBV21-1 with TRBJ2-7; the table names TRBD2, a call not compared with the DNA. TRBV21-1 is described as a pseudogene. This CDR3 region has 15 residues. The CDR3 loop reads CASSRPGLARYEQYF. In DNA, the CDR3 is TGTGCCAGCAGCAGACCGGGACTAGCGAGGTACGAGCAGTACTTC.

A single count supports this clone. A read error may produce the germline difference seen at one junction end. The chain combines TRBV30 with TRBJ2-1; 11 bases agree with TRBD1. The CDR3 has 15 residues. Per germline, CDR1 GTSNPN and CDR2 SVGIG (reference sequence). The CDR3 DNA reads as TGTACCTGGAGCCCCGGACAGGGGGCTAGGAATGAGCAGTTCTTC. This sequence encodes CTWSPGQGARNEQFF.

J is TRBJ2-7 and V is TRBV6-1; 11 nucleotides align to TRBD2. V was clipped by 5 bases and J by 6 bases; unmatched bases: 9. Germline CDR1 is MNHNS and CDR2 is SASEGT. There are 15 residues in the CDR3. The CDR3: CASSTHLLAGGEQYF. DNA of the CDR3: TGTGCCAGCAGTACCCATCTTCTAGCGGGAGGCGAGCAGTACTTC.

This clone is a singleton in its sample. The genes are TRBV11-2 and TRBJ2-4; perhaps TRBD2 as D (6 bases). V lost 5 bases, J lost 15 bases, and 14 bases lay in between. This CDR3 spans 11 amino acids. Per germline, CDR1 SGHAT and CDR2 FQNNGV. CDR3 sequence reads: CASSIRDWVYF. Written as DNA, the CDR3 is TGTGCCAGCAGCATCCGGGACTGGGTGTACTTC.

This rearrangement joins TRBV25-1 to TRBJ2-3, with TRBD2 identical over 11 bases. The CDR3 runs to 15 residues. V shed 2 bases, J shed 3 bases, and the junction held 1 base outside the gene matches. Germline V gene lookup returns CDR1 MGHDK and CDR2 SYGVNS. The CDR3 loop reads CASSEIAGGTDTQYF. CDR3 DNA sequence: TGTGCCAGCAGTGAAATAGCGGGAGGGACAGATACGCAGTATTTT.

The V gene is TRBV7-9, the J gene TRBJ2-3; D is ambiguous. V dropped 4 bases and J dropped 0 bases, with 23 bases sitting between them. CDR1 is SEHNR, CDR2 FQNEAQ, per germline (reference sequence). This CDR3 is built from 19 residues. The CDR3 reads CASSCDIAHWVGSTDTQYF. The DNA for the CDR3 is TGTGCCAGCAGCTGTGACATAGCCCACTGGGTCGGCAGCACAGATACGCAGTATTTT.

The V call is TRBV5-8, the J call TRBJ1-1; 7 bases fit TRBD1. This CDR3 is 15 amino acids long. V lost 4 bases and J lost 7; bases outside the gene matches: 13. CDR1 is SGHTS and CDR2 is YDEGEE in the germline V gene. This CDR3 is CASSPRTGPGFEAFF. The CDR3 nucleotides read TGTGCCAGCAGCCCGAGGACAGGCCCGGGGTTTGAAGCTTTCTTT.

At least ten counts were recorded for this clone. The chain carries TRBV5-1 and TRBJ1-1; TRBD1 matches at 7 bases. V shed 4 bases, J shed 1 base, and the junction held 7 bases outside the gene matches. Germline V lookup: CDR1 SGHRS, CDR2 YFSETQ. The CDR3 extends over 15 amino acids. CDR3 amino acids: CASSADNRGNTEAFF. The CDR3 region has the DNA TGCGCCAGCAGCGCAGACAACAGGGGGAACACTGAAGCTTTCTTT.

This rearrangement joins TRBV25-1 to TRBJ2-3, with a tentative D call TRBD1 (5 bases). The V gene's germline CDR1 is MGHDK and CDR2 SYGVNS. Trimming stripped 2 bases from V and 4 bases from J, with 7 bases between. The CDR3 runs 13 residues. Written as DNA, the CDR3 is TGTGCCAGCAGTGAACAGGGTGCAGATACGCAGTATTTT. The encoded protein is CASSEQGADTQYF.

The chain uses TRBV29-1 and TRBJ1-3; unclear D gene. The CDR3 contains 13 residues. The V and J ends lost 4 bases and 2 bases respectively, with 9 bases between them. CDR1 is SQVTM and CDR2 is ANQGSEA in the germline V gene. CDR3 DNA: TGCAGCGTTGGAGCGAGCACTGGAAACACCATATATTTT. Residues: CSVGASTGNTIYF. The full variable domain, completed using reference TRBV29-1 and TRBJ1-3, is SAVISQKPSRDICQRGTSLTIQCQVDSQVTMMFWYRQQPGQSLTLIATANQGSEATYESGFVIDKFPISRPNLTFSTLTVSNMSPEDSSIYLCSVGASTGNTIYFGEGSWLTVV.

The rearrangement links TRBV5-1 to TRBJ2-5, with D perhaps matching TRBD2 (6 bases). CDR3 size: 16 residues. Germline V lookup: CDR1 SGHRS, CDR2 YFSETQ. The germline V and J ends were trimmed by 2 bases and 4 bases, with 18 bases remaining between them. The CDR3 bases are TGCGCCAGCAGCTTCCTAGCGTCGGAGGGCCCAGAGACCCAGTACTTC. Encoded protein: CASSFLASEGPETQYF.

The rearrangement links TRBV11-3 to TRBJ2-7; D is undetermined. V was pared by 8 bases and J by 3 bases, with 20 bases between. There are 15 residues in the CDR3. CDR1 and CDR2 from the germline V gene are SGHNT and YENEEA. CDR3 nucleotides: TGTGCCAGCCCCCCCCGGCCGGCGGCAGGCTACGAGCAGTACTTC. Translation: CASPPRPAAGYEQYF.

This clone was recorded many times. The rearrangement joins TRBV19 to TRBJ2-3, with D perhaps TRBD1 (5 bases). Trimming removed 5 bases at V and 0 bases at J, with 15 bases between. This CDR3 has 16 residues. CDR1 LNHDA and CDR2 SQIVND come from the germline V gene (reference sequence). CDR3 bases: TGTGCCAGTAGTCCATTGACAGACTCTAGCACAGATACGCAGTATTTT. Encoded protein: CASSPLTDSSTDTQYF.

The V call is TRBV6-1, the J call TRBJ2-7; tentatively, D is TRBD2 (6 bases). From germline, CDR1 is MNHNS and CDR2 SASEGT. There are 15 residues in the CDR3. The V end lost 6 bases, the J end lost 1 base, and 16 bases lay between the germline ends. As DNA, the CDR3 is TGTGCCAGCAGCTTTTCACGGGGGAGTTCCTACGAGCAGTACTTC. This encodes CASSFSRGSSYEQYF.

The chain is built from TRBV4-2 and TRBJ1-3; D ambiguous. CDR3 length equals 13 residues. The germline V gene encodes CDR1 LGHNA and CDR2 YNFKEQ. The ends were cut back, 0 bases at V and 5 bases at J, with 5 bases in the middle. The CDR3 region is CASSQDLRNTIYF. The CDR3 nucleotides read TGTGCCAGCAGCCAAGATTTGAGAAACACCATATATTTT.

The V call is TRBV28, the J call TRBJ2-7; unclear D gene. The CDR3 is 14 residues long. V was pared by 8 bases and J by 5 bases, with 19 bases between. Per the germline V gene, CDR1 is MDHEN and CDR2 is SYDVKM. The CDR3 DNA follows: TGTGCCAGCGGCAAGCTGATCACGGGCGACGAGCAGTACTTC. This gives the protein CASGKLITGDEQYF.

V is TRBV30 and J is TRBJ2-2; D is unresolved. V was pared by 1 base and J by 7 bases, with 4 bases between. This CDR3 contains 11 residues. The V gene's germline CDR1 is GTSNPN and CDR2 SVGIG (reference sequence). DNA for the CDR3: TGTGCCTGGAGTGGGGTCGGGGAGCTGTTTTTT. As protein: CAWSGVGELFF.

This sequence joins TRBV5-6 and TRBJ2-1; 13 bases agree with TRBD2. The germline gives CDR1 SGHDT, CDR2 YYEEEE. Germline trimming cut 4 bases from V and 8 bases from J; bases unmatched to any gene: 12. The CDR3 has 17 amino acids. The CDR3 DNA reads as TGTGCCAGCAGCCGTCGTTCGGGACTAGCGGGAATGGATGAGCAGTTCTTC. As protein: CASSRRSGLAGMDEQFF.